Presented here are 32 T cell receptor beta chains from one specimen sequenced in a study of blood T cell repertoires in COVID-19. The table came from immunoSEQ multiplex PCR; TCRdb's copy has only in-frame clones and leaves some out. The sample carries 200,000 to 250,000 clones, approximately 90% recorded once. The sequenced sample consisted of peripheral blood. These receptors originate from a man aged 30 to 45 with COVID-19, enrolled during active disease.

V usage is TRBV7-8 and J usage is TRBJ2-1; maybe TRBD1 (5 bases). This CDR3 region has 17 residues. The V end lost 1 base, the J end lost 8 bases, and 21 bases lay between the germline ends. Germline V CDR1 and CDR2: SGHVS, FQNEAQ. This CDR3 is CASSLDIAPLQGDEQFF. As DNA, the CDR3 is TGTGCCAGCAGCTTAGATATAGCACCTCTTCAAGGGGATGAGCAGTTCTTC.

This clone has only one observation. The rearrangement uses TRBV19 and TRBJ2-7; D gene uncertain. Germline V CDR1 and CDR2: LNHDA, SQIVND (reference sequence). The V gene lost 4 bases and the J gene lost 4 bases, with 11 bases spanning the gap. CDR3 length equals 13 residues. CDR3 sequence reads: CASSTYPHYEQYF. The DNA for the CDR3 is TGTGCCAGTAGTACCTACCCCCATTACGAGCAGTACTTC.

This sequence joins TRBV28 and TRBJ1-2; maybe TRBD1 (6 bases). This CDR3 region has 12 residues. CDR1 and CDR2 (germline): MDHEN, SYDVKM. V lost 8 bases, J lost 5 bases, and 12 bases lay in between. The CDR3 protein is CASRTALYGYTF. The CDR3 region has the DNA TGTGCCAGCCGGACAGCTCTTTATGGCTACACCTTC.

This chain connects TRBV7-9 to TRBJ2-2, with TRBD2 identical over 8 bases. Germline V gene data show CDR1 as SEHNR and CDR2 as FQNEAQ (reference sequence). V gave up 5 bases and J gave up 0 bases; unmatched junction bases: 8. The length of the CDR3 is 17 residues. Written as DNA, the CDR3 is TGTGCCAGCAGCCAAGCCCTAGCGGGTACGAACACCGGGGAGCTGTTTTTT. Encoded protein: CASSQALAGTNTGELFF.

J is TRBJ2-7 and V is TRBV6-5; possibly TRBD1 for D (6 bases). Germline lookup yields CDR1 MNHEY and CDR2 SVGAGI. Trimming removed 8 bases at V and 4 bases at J, with 9 bases between. The CDR3 has 11 residues. DNA for the CDR3: TGTGCCAGCGGGGGCCAGTACGAGCAGTACTTC. Translating gives CASGGQYEQYF.

The chain is built from TRBV3-1 (or the pseudogene TRBV3-2) and TRBJ2-2; the match to TRBD1 covers 10 bases. CDR3 size: 17 residues. J gave up 6 bases and V 2 bases, and 9 bases lay outside the gene matches. In germline, CDR1 is LGHDT, CDR2 YNNKEL (reference sequence). Here the CDR3 DNA reads TGTGCCAGCAGCCAAATCTGGGGACAGGGGATCCCCGGGGAGCTGTTTTTT. Translation: CASSQIWGQGIPGELFF.

This sequence joins TRBV7-2 and TRBJ1-2; weak D call: TRBD1 (5 bases). Germline V gene sequence: CDR1 SGHTA, CDR2 FQGNSA. Deletions cut 5 bases from V and 4 bases from J, with 11 bases between. This CDR3 is 13 amino acids long. The CDR3 loop reads CASSLTEAYGYTF. The CDR3 bases are TGTGCCAGCAGCCTGACAGAAGCCTATGGCTACACCTTC.

This chain links TRBV6-2 or TRBV6-3 with TRBJ2-2; maybe TRBD1 (5 bases). The V gene lost 3 bases and the J gene lost 1 base, with 9 bases spanning the gap. The CDR3 runs 15 residues. Germline V lookup: CDR1 MNHEY, CDR2 SVGEGT. For the CDR3, the DNA is TGTGCCAGCAGTTATATCACAGGGAACACCGGGGAGCTGTTTTTT. Protein: CASSYITGNTGELFF.

In its sample, this clone was seen a few times. The J gene is TRBJ2-3, the V gene TRBV19; 7 positions match TRBD2. Per germline, CDR1 LNHDA and CDR2 SQIVND (reference sequence). V lost 1 base and J lost 2; bases outside the gene matches: 3. This CDR3 contains 15 residues. CDR3 in amino acids: CASSIGAGLTDTQYF. CDR3 in DNA: TGTGCCAGTAGTATAGGAGCGGGGCTCACAGATACGCAGTATTTT.

CDR3 sequence (DNA): TGTGCCAGCACGGCAGGGGGCAATCAGCCCCAGCATTTT. Its translation is CASTAGGNQPQHF. This rearrangement joins TRBV27 to TRBJ1-5; TRBD1 is a possible D gene (6 bases). Trimming left V 7 bases short and J 2 bases short, with 9 bases between. Germline loops: CDR1 MNHEY, CDR2 SMNVEV (reference sequence). CDR3 size: 13 residues.

The J gene is TRBJ2-2, the V gene TRBV18, with a weak D call TRBD1 (5 bases). The V gene's germline CDR1 is KGHSH and CDR2 LQKENI. V lost 3 bases and J 2 bases, leaving 13 bases between the germline ends. This CDR3 has 16 residues. The CDR3 here is CASSPLWTLNTGELFF. The DNA of the CDR3 is TGTGCCAGCTCACCCCTTTGGACACTTAACACCGGGGAGCTGTTTTTT.

The chain couples TRBV5-6 to TRBJ1-2; D gene uncertain. This CDR3 is 15 amino acids long. From germline, CDR1 is SGHDT and CDR2 YYEEEE. Trimming pared 5 bases from V and 2 bases from J, leaving 16 bases between. CDR3 DNA: TGTGCCAGCAGGCCGGCAGGATACTTAAACTATGGCTACACCTTC. Its translation is CASRPAGYLNYGYTF.

The rearrangement joins TRBV6-6 to TRBJ1-2; D call uncertain. This CDR3 is 14 amino acids long. From germline, CDR1 is MNHNY and CDR2 SVGAGI (reference sequence). Trimming removed 6 bases from V and 4 bases from J, with 15 bases in between. The CDR3 is CASRGPDKLYGYTF. The CDR3 DNA follows: TGTGCCAGCAGAGGCCCTGACAAACTCTATGGCTACACCTTC.

The chain links TRBV28 to TRBJ1-2; D may be TRBD1 (5 bases). The CDR3 contains 13 residues. Germline CDR1 is MDHEN and CDR2 is SYDVKM. Trimming stripped 4 bases from V and 4 bases from J, with 10 bases between. The CDR3 DNA follows: TGTGCCAGCAGTTCCCAGGGTGGCTATGGCTACACCTTC. Its protein product is CASSSQGGYGYTF.

V gene TRBV19 combines with J gene TRBJ1-2; D call uncertain. The CDR3 totals 16 residues. The V and J ends lost 3 bases and 2 bases respectively, with 16 bases between them. CDR1 and CDR2 (germline): LNHDA, SQIVND (reference sequence). CDR3 in amino acids: CASSIVADQTNYGYTF. The CDR3 nucleotides read TGTGCCAGTAGTATCGTGGCGGATCAAACCAACTATGGCTACACCTTC.

The V gene is TRBV7-9, the J gene TRBJ2-2; the match to TRBD2 covers 9 bases. CDR1 and CDR2 (germline): SEHNR, FQNEAQ (reference sequence). Trimming took 3 bases from V and 0 from J; bases not matched to a gene: 11. The CDR3 sequence is 19 residues long. The CDR3 DNA follows: TGTGCCAGCAGCTTTGAGAAGGGGACTAGCACCCCGAACACCGGGGAGCTGTTTTTT. Its protein product is CASSFEKGTSTPNTGELFF.

The chain carries TRBV18 and TRBJ2-2; no clear D. Between the trimmed V and J ends, which lost 3 bases and 1 base, there was a span of 15 bases. CDR1 KGHSH and CDR2 LQKENI come from the germline V gene. This CDR3 region has 17 residues. The chain's CDR3 is CASSPSTSSRNTGELFF. The CDR3 DNA reads as TGTGCCAGCTCACCTTCGACGAGTAGCCGGAACACCGGGGAGCTGTTTTTT.

The chain combines TRBV7-2 with TRBJ2-3; tentatively, D is TRBD2 (6 bases). This CDR3 spans 15 amino acids. Trimming removed 5 bases at V and 2 bases at J, with 14 bases between. Germline V gene lookup returns CDR1 SGHTA and CDR2 FQGNSA. CDR3 sequence: CASSTRSGDTDTQYF. The CDR3 DNA reads as TGTGCCAGCAGCACCCGTAGCGGCGACACAGATACGCAGTATTTT.

The chain joins TRBV7-3 to TRBJ2-1; 11 bases agree with TRBD2. V gave up 6 bases and J gave up 10 bases; unmatched junction bases: 2. Per germline, CDR1 SGHTA and CDR2 FQGTGA. This CDR3 comprises 12 residues. CDR3 bases: TGTGCCAGCAGTCCTAGCGGGGGGGAGCAGTTCTTC. Its protein product is CASSPSGGEQFF. Drawing the rest from reference TRBV7-3 and TRBJ2-1, the complete variable domain is GAGVSQTPSNKVTEKGKYVELRCDPISGHTALYWYRQSLGQGPEFLIYFQGTGAADDSGLPNDRFFAVRPEGSVSTLKIQRTERGDSAVYLCASSPSGGEQFFGPGTRLTVL.

CDR3 sequence reads: CASSFGLQAFF. The CDR3 nucleotides read TGTGCCAGCAGTTTTGGCCTTCAGGCTTTCTTT. J is TRBJ1-1 and V is TRBV12-3 or TRBV12-4; D ambiguous. Trimming left V 3 bases short and J 11 bases short, with 10 bases between. The CDR3 runs to 11 residues.

The chain has TRBV27 and TRBJ1-1; D is undetermined. Trimming shortened V by 7 bases and J by 0 bases, and 9 bases separated the two germline ends. Germline V lookup: CDR1 MNHEY, CDR2 SMNVEV (reference sequence). The CDR3 has 13 amino acids. Here the CDR3 reads CASTSQMNTEAFF. The CDR3 DNA follows: TGTGCCAGCACCTCGCAGATGAACACTGAAGCTTTCTTT.

As DNA, the CDR3 is TGTGCCAGCAGCTCATCAGGTCTACAGGGGAACACTGAAGCTTTCTTT. As protein: CASSSSGLQGNTEAFF. This rearrangement joins TRBV28 to TRBJ1-1, with D perhaps TRBD1 (6 bases). The CDR3 spans 16 residues. Trimming took 6 bases from V and 1 from J, leaving 18 bases between them. Germline V gene lookup returns CDR1 MDHEN and CDR2 SYDVKM.

This clone was detected once. The rearrangement uses TRBV9 and TRBJ2-7; 11 nucleotides line up with TRBD2. There are 16 residues in the CDR3. V trimming: 0 bases; J trimming: 5 bases; junction bases outside the gene matches: 7. The V gene's germline CDR1 is SGDLS and CDR2 YYNGEE. CDR3 nucleotide sequence: TGTGCCAGCAGCGTAGGCACTAGCGGGAGCGGCCACGAGCAGTACTTC. It specifies CASSVGTSGSGHEQYF.

A single count supports this clone. The chain has TRBV9 and TRBJ2-2; weak D call: TRBD1 (6 bases). CDR1 is SGDLS and CDR2 is YYNGEE in the germline V gene. The ends were cut back, 0 bases at V and 6 bases at J, with 15 bases in the middle. The CDR3 totals 16 residues. CDR3 sequence (DNA): TGTGCCAGCAGCGTAGGGGGGCGCGTTAAGGCCGGGGAGCTGTTTTTT. Translation: CASSVGGRVKAGELFF. The full variable domain, its missing parts supplied by reference TRBV9 and TRBJ2-2, is DSGVTQTPKHLITATGQRVTLRCSPRSGDLSVYWYQQSLDQGLQFLIQYYNGEERAKGNILERFSAQQFPDLHSELNLSSLELGDSALYFCASSVGGRVKAGELFFGEGSRLTVL.

V usage is TRBV11-2 and J usage is TRBJ2-7, with 9 bases aligning to TRBD1. Germline V gene data show CDR1 as SGHAT and CDR2 as FQNNGV. J was trimmed by 2 bases and V by 3 bases; bases with no gene match: 5. The CDR3 is 15 residues long. CDR3 sequence: CASSFTGGLAYEQYF. CDR3 nucleotides: TGTGCCAGCAGCTTCACAGGGGGCTTAGCCTACGAGCAGTACTTC.

This chain uses TRBV12-5 with TRBJ1-2; TRBD1 aligns across 10 bases. V trimming: 0 bases; J trimming: 6 bases; junction bases outside the gene matches: 4. CDR1 is LGHNT, CDR2 FRNRAP, per germline. The CDR3 is 15 residues long. CDR3 residues: CASGLVSGQGNGYTF. The CDR3 DNA sequence: TGTGCTAGTGGTTTGGTATCGGGACAGGGGAATGGCTACACCTTC.

The J gene is TRBJ2-1, the V gene TRBV5-1; D perhaps matches TRBD1 (6 bases). The CDR3 covers 15 residues. V lost 4 bases and J lost 2, with 13 bases in between. Germline CDR1 is SGHRS and CDR2 is YFSETQ. The CDR3 DNA follows: TGCGCCAGCAGCCCGACAGGTAAGACCTACAATGAGCAGTTCTTC. Protein product: CASSPTGKTYNEQFF.

The chain links TRBV4-3 to TRBJ2-7; 9 nucleotides line up with TRBD1. Germline CDR1 LGHNA, CDR2 YSLEER. This CDR3 has 16 residues. Germline trimming cut 4 bases from V and 3 bases from J; bases unmatched to any gene: 10. The chain's CDR3 is CASSPVSQGAFYEQYF. CDR3 coding DNA: TGCGCCAGCAGCCCAGTTTCACAGGGGGCTTTCTACGAGCAGTACTTC.

DNA of the CDR3: TGTGCCAGCAGTTTAACAGGGGACCCCAGAGGTGAAGCTTTCTTT. Its translation is CASSLTGDPRGEAFF. The gene calls are TRBV27 and TRBJ1-1, with 7 nucleotides matching TRBD1. The germline CDR1 and CDR2 sequences are MNHEY and SMNVEV (reference sequence). This CDR3 has 15 residues. V was pared by 2 bases and J by 7 bases, with 10 bases of the junction left unmatched.

This sequence joins TRBV18 and TRBJ2-2, with D uncertain. CDR1 is KGHSH, CDR2 LQKENI, per germline. The ends were cut back, 5 bases at V and 6 bases at J, with 13 bases in the middle. The CDR3 runs 14 residues. The CDR3 loop reads CASSSEVPPGELFF. CDR3 DNA: TGTGCCAGCTCATCCGAGGTTCCCCCCGGGGAGCTGTTTTTT. Filled out from reference TRBV18 and TRBJ2-2, the complete variable domain reads NAGVMQNPRHLVRRRGQEARLRCSPMKGHSHVYWYRQLPEEGLKFMVYLQKENIIDESGMPKERFSAEFPKEGPSILRIQQVVRGDSAAYFCASSSEVPPGELFFGEGSRLTVL.

This chain joins TRBV19 and TRBJ2-7; 10 nucleotides align to TRBD1. J gave up 4 bases and V 6 bases, and 6 bases lay outside the gene matches. There are 14 residues in the CDR3. Looked up from germline, CDR1 is LNHDA and CDR2 is SQIVND (reference sequence). As DNA, the CDR3 is TGTGCCAGTAGGTTGACAGGGGGCTCGTACGAGCAGTACTTC. This sequence encodes CASRLTGGSYEQYF.

This chain joins TRBV10-1 and TRBJ1-5, with unresolved D. The CDR3 is 14 residues long. Trimming cost V 10 bases and J 2 bases, with 15 bases left between them. CDR1 is WNHNN, CDR2 SYGVQD, per germline (reference sequence). The CDR3 protein is CATPGWNGNQPQHF. The CDR3 DNA follows: TGCGCCACCCCGGGGTGGAACGGCAATCAGCCCCAGCATTTT.